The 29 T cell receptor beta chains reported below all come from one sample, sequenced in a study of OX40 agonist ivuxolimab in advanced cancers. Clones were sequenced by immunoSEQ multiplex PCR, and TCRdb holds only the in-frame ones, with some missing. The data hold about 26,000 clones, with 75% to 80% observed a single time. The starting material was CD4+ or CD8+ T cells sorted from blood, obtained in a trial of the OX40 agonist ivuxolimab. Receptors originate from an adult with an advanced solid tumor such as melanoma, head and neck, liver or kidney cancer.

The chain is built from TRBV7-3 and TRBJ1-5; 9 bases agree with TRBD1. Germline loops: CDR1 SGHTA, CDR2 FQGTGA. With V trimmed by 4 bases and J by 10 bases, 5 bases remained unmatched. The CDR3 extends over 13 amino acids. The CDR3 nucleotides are TGTGCCAGCAGCTCGGGACAGGGTGCCCCCCAGCATTTT. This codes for CASSSGQGAPQHF.

The CDR3 region has the DNA TGTGCCAGCAGCTCCCGTATTAACTATGGCTACACCTTC. Its translation: CASSSRINYGYTF. The J gene is TRBJ1-2, the V gene TRBV9; D is unresolved. V dropped 4 bases and J dropped 1 base, with 8 bases sitting between them. CDR1 and CDR2 (germline): SGDLS, YYNGEE. The CDR3 is 13 amino acids.

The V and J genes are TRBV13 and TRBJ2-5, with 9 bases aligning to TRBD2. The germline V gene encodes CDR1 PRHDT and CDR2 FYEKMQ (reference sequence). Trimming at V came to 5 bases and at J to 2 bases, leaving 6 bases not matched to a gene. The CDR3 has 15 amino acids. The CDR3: CASSPSGKGQETQYF. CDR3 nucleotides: TGTGCCAGCAGCCCTAGCGGGAAAGGACAAGAGACCCAGTACTTC.

The CDR3 loop reads CASSLRGPHTGELFF. CDR3 sequence (DNA): TGTGCCAGCAGTTTACGTGGGCCCCACACCGGGGAGCTGTTTTTT. The rearrangement uses TRBV28 and TRBJ2-2; unclear D gene. The CDR3 consists of 15 residues. Trimming pared 2 bases from V and 3 bases from J, leaving 10 bases between. Per germline, CDR1 MDHEN and CDR2 SYDVKM.

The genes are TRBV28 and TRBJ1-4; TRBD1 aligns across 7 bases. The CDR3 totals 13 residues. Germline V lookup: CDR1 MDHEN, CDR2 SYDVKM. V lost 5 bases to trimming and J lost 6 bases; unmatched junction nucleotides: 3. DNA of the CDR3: TGTGCCAGCAGTACCGGGACAGATGAAAAACTGTTTTTT. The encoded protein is CASSTGTDEKLFF.

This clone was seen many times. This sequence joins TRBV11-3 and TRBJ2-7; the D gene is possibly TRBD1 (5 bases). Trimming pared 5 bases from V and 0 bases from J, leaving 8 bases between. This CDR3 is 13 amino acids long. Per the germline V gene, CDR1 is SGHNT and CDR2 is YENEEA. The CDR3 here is CASSIQGSYEQYF. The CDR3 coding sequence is TGTGCCAGCAGCATCCAGGGCTCCTACGAGCAGTACTTC. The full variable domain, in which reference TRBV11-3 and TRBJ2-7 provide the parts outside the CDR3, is EAGVVQSPRYKIIEKKQPVAFWCNPISGHNTLYWYLQNLGQGPELLIRYENEEAVDDSQLPKDRFSAERLKGVDSTLKIQPAELGDSAVYLCASSIQGSYEQYFGPGTRLTVT.

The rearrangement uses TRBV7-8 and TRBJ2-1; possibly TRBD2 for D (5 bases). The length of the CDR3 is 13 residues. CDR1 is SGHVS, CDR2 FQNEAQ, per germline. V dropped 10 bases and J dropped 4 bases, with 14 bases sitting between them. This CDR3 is CAIRDLGYNEQFF. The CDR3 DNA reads TGTGCCATCCGGGATCTTGGTTACAATGAGCAGTTCTTC. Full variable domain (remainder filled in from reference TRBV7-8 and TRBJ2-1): GAGVSQSPRYKVAKRGQDVALRCDPISGHVSLFWYQQALGQGPEFLTYFQNEAQLDKSGLPSDRFFAERPEGSVSTLKIQRTQQEDSAVYLCAIRDLGYNEQFFGPGTRLTVL.

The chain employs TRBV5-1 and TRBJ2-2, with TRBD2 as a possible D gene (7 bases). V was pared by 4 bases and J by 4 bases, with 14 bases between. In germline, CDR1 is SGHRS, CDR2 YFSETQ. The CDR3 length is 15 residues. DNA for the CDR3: TGCGCCAGCAGCCCGCGGGGGCCGGGCACCGGGGAGCTGTTTTTT. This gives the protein CASSPRGPGTGELFF. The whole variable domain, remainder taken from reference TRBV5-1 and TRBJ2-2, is KAGVTQTPRYLIKTRGQQVTLSCSPISGHRSVSWYQQTPGQGLQFLFEYFSETQRNKGNFPGRFSGRQFSNSRSEMNVSTLELGDSALYLCASSPRGPGTGELFFGEGSRLTVL.

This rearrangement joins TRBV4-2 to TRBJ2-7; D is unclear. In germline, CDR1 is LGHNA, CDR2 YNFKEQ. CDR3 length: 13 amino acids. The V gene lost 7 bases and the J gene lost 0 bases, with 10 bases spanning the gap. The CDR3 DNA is TGTGCCAGCATGAACGGAATCTCCTACGAGCAGTACTTC. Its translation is CASMNGISYEQYF.

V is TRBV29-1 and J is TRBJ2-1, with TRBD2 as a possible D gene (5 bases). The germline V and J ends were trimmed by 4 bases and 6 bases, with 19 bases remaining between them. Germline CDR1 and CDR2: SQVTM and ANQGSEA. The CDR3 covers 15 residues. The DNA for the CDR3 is TGCAGCGTTGTCCCATTTCCGGGAATGGCCAATGAGCAGTTCTTC. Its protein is CSVVPFPGMANEQFF.

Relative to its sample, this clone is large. CDR3 residues: CASSLELTGIYGYTF. CDR3 bases: TGTGCCAGCAGCTTAGAGCTTACCGGGATCTATGGCTACACCTTC. The chain links TRBV7-6 to TRBJ1-2; D gene unclear. The germline CDR1 and CDR2 sequences are SGHVS and FNYEAQ. The V and J ends lost 1 base and 4 bases respectively, with 13 bases between them. CDR3 length equals 15 residues.

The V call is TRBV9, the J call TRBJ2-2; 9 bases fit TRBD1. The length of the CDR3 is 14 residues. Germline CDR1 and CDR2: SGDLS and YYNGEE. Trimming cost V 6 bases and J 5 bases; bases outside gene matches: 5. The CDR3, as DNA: TGTGCCAGCACCGACGGGACAGGGACCGGGGAGCTGTTTTTT. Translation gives CASTDGTGTGELFF.

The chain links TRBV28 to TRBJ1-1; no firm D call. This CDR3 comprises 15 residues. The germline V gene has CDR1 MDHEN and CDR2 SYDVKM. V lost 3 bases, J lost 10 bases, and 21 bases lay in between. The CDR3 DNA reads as TGTGCCAGCAGTTTCGAGGCCCGGGCCCCAGAGGGAGCTTTCTTT. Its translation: CASSFEARAPEGAFF.

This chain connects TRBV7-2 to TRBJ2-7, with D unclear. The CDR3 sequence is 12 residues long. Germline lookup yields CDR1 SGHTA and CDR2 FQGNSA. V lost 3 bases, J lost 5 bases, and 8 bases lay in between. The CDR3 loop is CASSFGFNEQYF. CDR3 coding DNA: TGTGCCAGCAGCTTCGGTTTCAACGAGCAGTACTTC.

CDR3 bases: TGTGCCAGCAGCTTAGAGAGGGCGGGGGGCTACGAGCAGTACTTC. Translated: CASSLERAGGYEQYF. The rearrangement links TRBV11-2 to TRBJ2-7; TRBD2 matches at 8 bases. The trim removed 0 bases at V and 3 bases at J, leaving 4 bases unmatched. There are 15 residues in the CDR3. The V gene's germline CDR1 is SGHAT and CDR2 FQNNGV.

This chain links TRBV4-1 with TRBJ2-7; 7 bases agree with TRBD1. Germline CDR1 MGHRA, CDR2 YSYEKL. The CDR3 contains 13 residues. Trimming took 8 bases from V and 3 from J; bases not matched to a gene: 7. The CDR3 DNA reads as TGCGCCAGCCGACAGGGTCCGAACTACGAGCAGTACTTC. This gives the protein CASRQGPNYEQYF.

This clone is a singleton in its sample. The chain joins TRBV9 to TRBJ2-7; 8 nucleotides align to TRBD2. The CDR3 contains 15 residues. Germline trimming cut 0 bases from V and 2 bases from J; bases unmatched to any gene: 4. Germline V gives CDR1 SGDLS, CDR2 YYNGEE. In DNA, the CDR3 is TGTGCCAGCAGCGTAGTTGCGGGGGGCGCCTACGAGCAGTACTTC. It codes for CASSVVAGGAYEQYF.

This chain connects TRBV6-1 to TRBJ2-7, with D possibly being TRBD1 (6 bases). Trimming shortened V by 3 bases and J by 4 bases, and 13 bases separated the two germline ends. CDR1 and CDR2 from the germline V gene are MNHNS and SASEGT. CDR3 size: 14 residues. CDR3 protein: CASSDQGTSYEQYF. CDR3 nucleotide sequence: TGTGCCAGCAGTGATCAGGGGACCTCTTACGAGCAGTACTTC.

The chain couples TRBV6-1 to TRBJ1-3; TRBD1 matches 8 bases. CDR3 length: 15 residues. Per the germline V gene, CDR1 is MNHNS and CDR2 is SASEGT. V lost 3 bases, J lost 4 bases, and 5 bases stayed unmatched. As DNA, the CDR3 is TGTGCCAGCAGTGAGAAGACAGGGGAAGGAAACACCATATATTTT. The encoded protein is CASSEKTGEGNTIYF.

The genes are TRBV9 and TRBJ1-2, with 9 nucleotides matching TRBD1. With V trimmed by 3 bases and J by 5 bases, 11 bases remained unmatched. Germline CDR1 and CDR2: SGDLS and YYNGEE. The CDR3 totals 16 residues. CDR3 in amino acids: CASSAGDREKLYGYTF. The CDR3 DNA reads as TGTGCCAGCAGCGCAGGGGACAGGGAGAAGCTTTATGGCTACACCTTC.

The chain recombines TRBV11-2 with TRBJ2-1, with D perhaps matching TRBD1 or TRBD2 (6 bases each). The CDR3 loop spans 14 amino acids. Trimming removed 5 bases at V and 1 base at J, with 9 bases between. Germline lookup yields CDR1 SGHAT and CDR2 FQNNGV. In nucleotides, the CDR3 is TGTGCCAGCAGCCGAGGGGGGTCCTACAATGAGCAGTTCTTC. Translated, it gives CASSRGGSYNEQFF.

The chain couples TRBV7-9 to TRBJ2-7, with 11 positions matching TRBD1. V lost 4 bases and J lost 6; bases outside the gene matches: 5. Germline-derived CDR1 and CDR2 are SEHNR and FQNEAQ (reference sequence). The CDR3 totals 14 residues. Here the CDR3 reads CASSWTGGASEQYF. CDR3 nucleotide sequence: TGTGCCAGCAGCTGGACAGGGGGCGCGAGCGAGCAGTACTTC.

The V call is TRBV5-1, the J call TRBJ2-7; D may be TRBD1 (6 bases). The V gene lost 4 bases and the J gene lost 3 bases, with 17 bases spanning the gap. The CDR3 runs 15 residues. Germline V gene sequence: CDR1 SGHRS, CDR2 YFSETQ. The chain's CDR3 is CASSESTGTIYEQYF. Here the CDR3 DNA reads TGCGCCAGCAGCGAATCTACCGGGACAATCTACGAGCAGTACTTC.

CDR3 bases: TGTGCCAGCAGCTGGGACGGCTATGGCTACACCTTC. Translation: CASSWDGYGYTF. V is TRBV2 and J is TRBJ1-2; TRBD1 is a possible D gene (5 bases). The germline V gene encodes CDR1 SNHLY and CDR2 FYNNEI. V lost 6 bases and J 4 bases, leaving 9 bases between the germline ends. This CDR3 has 12 amino acids.

Written as DNA, the CDR3 is TGCAGCGCTACGGACAGGGGCGATCTTGAAGCTTTCTTT. Translating gives CSATDRGDLEAFF. J is TRBJ1-1 and V is TRBV29-1; 9 nucleotides match TRBD1. The J segment lost 7 bases and the V segment lost 7 bases, leaving 10 bases of the junction unmatched. The CDR3 is 13 amino acids. Germline lookup yields CDR1 SQVTM and CDR2 ANQGSEA.

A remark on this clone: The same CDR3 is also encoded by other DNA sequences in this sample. Written as DNA, the CDR3 is TGTGCCAGCAGTTGGGCTAGAAGCACAGATACGCAGTATTTT. It translates to CASSWARSTDTQYF. The rearrangement links TRBV27 to TRBJ2-3; D remains unclear. Germline CDR1 and CDR2: MNHEY and SMNVEV (reference sequence). The CDR3 has 14 residues. Deletions cut 4 bases from V and 0 bases from J, with 8 bases between.

CDR3 sequence reads: CASKLKGDEQFF. In DNA, the CDR3 is TGTGCCAGCAAGCTTAAAGGGGATGAGCAGTTCTTC. The chain couples TRBV5-4 to TRBJ2-1; possibly TRBD1 for D (5 bases). The germline V gene encodes CDR1 SGHNT and CDR2 YYREEE (reference sequence). This CDR3 contains 12 residues. Trimming shortened V by 6 bases and J by 8 bases, and 12 bases separated the two germline ends.

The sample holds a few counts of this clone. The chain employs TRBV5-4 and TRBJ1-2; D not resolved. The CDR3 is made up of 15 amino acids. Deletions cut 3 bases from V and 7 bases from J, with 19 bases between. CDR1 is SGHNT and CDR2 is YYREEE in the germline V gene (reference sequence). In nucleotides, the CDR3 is TGTGCCAGCAGCTCTGCAGTTAAGCCCCAAGGTGGCTACACCTTC. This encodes CASSSAVKPQGGYTF.

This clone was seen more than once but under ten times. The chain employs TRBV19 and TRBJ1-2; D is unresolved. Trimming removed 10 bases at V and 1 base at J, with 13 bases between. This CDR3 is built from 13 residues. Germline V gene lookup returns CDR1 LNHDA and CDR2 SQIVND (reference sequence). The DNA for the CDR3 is TGTGCCACCTCGTTTACACTTAACTATGGCTACACCTTC. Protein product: CATSFTLNYGYTF.